This TCR beta chain was sequenced for a study of blood T cell repertoires in COVID-19. The V gene end was trimmed by 0 bases and the J gene end by 2 bases; junction bases not matched to a gene: 2. CDR3 size: 16 residues. The V gene's germline CDR1 is LGHNA and CDR2 YSLEER. Some clones are missing from TCRdb's copy, which holds only in-frame ones; the method was immunoSEQ multiplex PCR. The sample holds around 94,000 clones, around 86% seen once. This clone has more than one count but fewer than ten. The rearrangement uses TRBV4-3 and TRBJ2-1; TRBD2 agrees at 9 bases. The TCR sequence derives from a man between 45 and 60 years old with active or convalescent COVID-19. The sequenced sample was peripheral blood. DNA of the CDR3: TGCGCCAGCAGCCAAGAGGTAGCGGGGGCCTACAATGAGCAGTTCTTC. It translates to CASSQEVAGAYNEQFF.